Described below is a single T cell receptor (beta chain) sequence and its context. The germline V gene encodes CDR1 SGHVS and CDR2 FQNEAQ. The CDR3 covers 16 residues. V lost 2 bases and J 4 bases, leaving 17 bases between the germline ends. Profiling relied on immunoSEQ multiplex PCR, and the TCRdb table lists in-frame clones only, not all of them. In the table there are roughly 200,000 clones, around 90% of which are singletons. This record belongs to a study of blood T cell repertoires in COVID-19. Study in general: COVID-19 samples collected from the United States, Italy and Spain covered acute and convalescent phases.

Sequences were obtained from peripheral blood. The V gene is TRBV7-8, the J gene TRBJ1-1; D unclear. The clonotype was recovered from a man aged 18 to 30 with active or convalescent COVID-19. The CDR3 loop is CASSLLRLNDGTEAFF. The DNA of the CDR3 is TGTGCCAGCAGCTTATTGAGGCTCAATGACGGCACTGAAGCTTTCTTT.